The present T cell receptor (beta chain) was sequenced within a study of cytomegalovirus exposure and HLA in healthy donors (dated by TCRdb to about 2017). A note on the overall study: An earlier analysis of a few hundred of the donors reported 276 Gb of sequence data and some 110 million unique TCR beta sequences obtained from about 170 million T cells. Roughly 310 gigabases of sequencing data and 80 million or so unique TCR sequences were included in an early release covering roughly 600 HLA-typed donors. Among the roughly 390 genotyped donors, more than 70% belonged to the genetic ancestry cluster associated with self-reported Caucasian donors. The study aimed to test whether cataloging public T cell receptors could reveal signatures of past pathogen exposure. The study profiled the T cell repertoires of 550 to 700 subjects by immunosequencing and related them to cytomegalovirus serostatus. In addition to the first cohort of 650 to 800 subjects, a separate validation cohort of 120 different subjects was used. High-throughput TCR immunosequencing, statistical association of individual TCRs with disease status, and machine learning were combined to predict cytomegalovirus infection status. A later analysis re-examined previously published TCR beta repertoires from several hundred donors and added high-resolution HLA genotyping to investigate patterns of TCR occurrence. Rather than drawing on any new phenotypic data, the later analysis identified candidate immune exposures from TCR beta sequences and the way those sequences occurred across donors. An earlier analysis of 587 of the donors used high-throughput TCR beta sequencing to judge whether each TCR beta V gene segment behaved as functional or pseudogenic. Donor age, sex, ethnicity and CMV serostatus were compiled alongside the repertoire data. A later genetic analysis used genome-wide SNP genotypes for about 55% of the 666 donors, treating that subset as a discovery cohort. Every repertoire in the discovery cohort had been generated on one and the same sequencing platform. Class I and class II HLA loci were covered by the typing at four-digit resolution. The number of typed donors differed by locus: about 620-640 for A, B, C, DRB1 and DQB1; 500 to 550 for DQA1; around 610 for DPA1; and roughly 490 for DPB1. Because of strong linkage in the cohort, roughly five DR-DQ haplotypes were treated as single units for association and clustering. On average, over 200,000 unique TCR beta nucleotide sequences were sequenced per donor among about 400 genotyped donors of the cohort, with roughly 18% of those sequences being non-productive.

Library preparation employed the immunoSEQ multiplex PCR assay. For the multiplex PCR, a mixture combining 60 forward primers for TCR Vbeta segments and 13 reverse primers for TCR Jbeta segments was used. The CDR3 region of rearranged TCR beta genes was amplified from genomic DNA with a multiplex PCR assay. The amplified TCR beta libraries were sequenced on the Illumina HiSeq System as 87-base-pair reads. In the original analysis: A later analysis counted approximately 76 million unique TCR beta chains across the 650 to 700 repertoires, and some 11 million of these chains were shared by at least two donors. To remove PCR and sequencing errors, raw reads were error-corrected and collapsed into unique sequences using a nearest-neighbor algorithm that merged closely related sequences. To assign V, D and J gene segments, CDR3 sequences were aligned to IMGT reference sequences. For a sequence to be retained, at least a six-nucleotide match to both a V gene segment and a J gene segment was required. Rearrangements were classified as productive when the CDR3 lacked stop codons and remained in frame with V and J, and all other rearrangements were classified as non-productive. CDR3 was defined by IMGT convention, running from the second conserved V-encoded cysteine to the conserved J-encoded phenylalanine. In an earlier analysis of around 640 of the donors, sequences lacking an unambiguous match to a single V gene segment were excluded. In an earlier analysis of some 590 of the donors, a V segment was called functional when productive rearrangements were above 56.7%, and segregating when the standard deviation between donors exceeded 5%. A statistical classification framework was developed to diagnose cytomegalovirus status using the catalog of TCR beta chain sequences. A later analysis assigned V and J genes by comparing TCR nucleotide sequences with IMGT/GENE-DB human TR gene sequences. In a later analysis, CDR3 sequences and most-parsimonious VDJ recombination scenarios were assigned using the TCRdist pipeline. A later analysis defined each TCR beta chain by its CDR3 amino acid sequence plus V-gene family, and excluded reads lacking a unique V-gene family. As a way to deal with suspected cross-contamination and a sequencing artifact, a later analysis dropped 450 to 700 nucleotide sequences that were highly shared and had low generation probability. A later analysis calculated a clonal expansion index for each public chain from normalized within-repertoire ranks of inferred template counts. In a later analysis, generation probabilities were computed with a VDJ recombination model fitted to out-of-frame rearrangements, and the resulting probabilities were checked against IGoR. In a later analysis, hypergeometric tests were used to score TCR-TCR, TCR-HLA and TCR-CMV co-occurrence, with a repertoire-size bias correction applied to TCR pairs. In a later analysis, false discovery rates were estimated by permuting HLA or CMV assignments 20 times. A later analysis grouped co-occurring TCRs with DBSCAN, adding TCRdist sequence similarity when clustering within HLA-allele-positive subsets. Repertoires with fewer than 30,000 or more than 120,000 public chains were left out of co-occurrence clustering, as were a handful of repertoires with anomalous nucleotide sharing. As stored in TCRdb, this immuneACCESS dataset retains in-frame rearrangements with V and J assigned. A fraction of the clones does not appear; measured against another copy, unresolved V genes explain less than half of the discrepancy, and the remainder lacks a known reason. The V and J calls and clone size are taken from that table; D and trimming were inferred from the DNA. A total of 180,000 or so clones appear in this sample, 70% to 90% of them only once. The ten biggest clones cover about a tenth of the sample.

Results and caveats for the whole study, not just this receptor: Linkage disequilibrium might explain the correlated functional status among segregating V segments, but an unknown experimental factor could not be ruled out. In a later genetic analysis, a missense DCLRE1C variant was associated with V-gene and J-gene trimming of TCR beta chains, and the association was replicated in an independent cohort. Three of the identified cytomegalovirus-associated TCR beta chains were confirmed in vitro to be specific for cytomegalovirus antigens. A later analysis found that TCR association rates varied across HLA loci, with DRB1 alleles showing the most associated TCRs and HLA-C alleles the fewest. In a later genetic analysis, fewer N-insertions in productive TCRs were reported among donors in an Asian-associated ancestry cluster than the roughly 700-donor mean. Because HLA typing was missing for some donors at each locus, association tests included only the typed subset. Presence/absence analyses assumed roughly uniform sequencing depth across donors, an assumption that may not hold. A further reported finding was that TCR beta sequences accurately predicted the HLA-A and HLA-B alleles for most subjects in the first cohort. In this cohort, only TCR beta chains were sequenced, and detectable features were limited by the absence of alpha or paired-chain data. The classifier was reported to diagnose cytomegalovirus status with high specificity and sensitivity in both the original cohort and the validation cohort. In a later analysis, HLA-associated TCR beta chains were found to be more clonally expanded and to have lower generation probabilities than equally common non-associated chains. A group of highly shared sequence variants was considered likely to be a technical artifact of the sequencing pipeline. Broadly in line with IMGT annotations, most TCR beta V segments showed up in productive rearrangements about 87% or about 30% of the time in an earlier analysis of roughly 590 of the donors. According to the authors, the approach could potentially be generalized to other disease states and immunological phenotypes. When HLA alleles, especially DR and DQ, strongly co-occurred, attributing TCR associations to individual alleles was difficult. Roughly 17 rarely observed V segments, including chromosome 9 orphons, were excluded from the earlier analysis of approximately 500 of the donors because counts were too low. According to a later analysis, most CMV-associated TCR beta chains appeared to be HLA-restricted, and the HLA associations seemed to be driven largely by CMV exposure. Most TCR sequences were observed very rarely across donors, whereas some public TCRs were present in many individuals. Some IMGT-functional V segments, including TRBV6-2 and TRBV6-3, could not be told apart with the 87-base-pair reads, so those segments were excluded. In a later analysis, around 17,000 TCR beta sequences were associated with specific HLA alleles at a false discovery rate of 0.05. Immune exposure information for the cohort was limited to CMV serostatus. According to a later analysis, parvovirus B19, influenza, CMV and Epstein-Barr virus appeared linked to several top co-occurrence clusters. The study gave a list of around 170 TCR beta chains associated with cytomegalovirus.

A note on this clone: What antigen it recognizes has not been identified. At one end, the junction sequence differs from germline, possibly due to a read error.

In total, approximately 700 healthy bone marrow donors made up the cohort. All cohort members were sampled while nominally healthy, although unrecorded immune exposures were likely present. The donor was CMV seropositive and belonged to the group of some 290 seropositive cohort members. A peripheral blood sample was collected from each donor, and TCR beta sequencing was performed on peripheral blood mononuclear cells. Genomic DNA was extracted from the blood cell samples with the Qiagen DNeasy Blood Extraction Kit. From the cysteine through the phenylalanine, the CDR3 covers 16 amino acids. The retained sequence is limited to the CDR3, 48 bases, with the frame set at the first base. CDR1 and CDR2 (SSHAT, FNYEAQ) derive from the germline V gene (reference sequence).

The receptor was isolated from a man between 18 and 29 years old in good health and CMV-seropositive. Sequenced sample: PBMCs. The chain links TRBV7-7 with TRBJ1-6; the D region possibly corresponds to TRBD1 (6 bases align). The DNA sequence is given as TGTGCTAGCAGCCCTATCTTTCAGGGGATAAATTCACCCCTCCACTTT. Its protein product is CASSPIFQGINSPLHF.